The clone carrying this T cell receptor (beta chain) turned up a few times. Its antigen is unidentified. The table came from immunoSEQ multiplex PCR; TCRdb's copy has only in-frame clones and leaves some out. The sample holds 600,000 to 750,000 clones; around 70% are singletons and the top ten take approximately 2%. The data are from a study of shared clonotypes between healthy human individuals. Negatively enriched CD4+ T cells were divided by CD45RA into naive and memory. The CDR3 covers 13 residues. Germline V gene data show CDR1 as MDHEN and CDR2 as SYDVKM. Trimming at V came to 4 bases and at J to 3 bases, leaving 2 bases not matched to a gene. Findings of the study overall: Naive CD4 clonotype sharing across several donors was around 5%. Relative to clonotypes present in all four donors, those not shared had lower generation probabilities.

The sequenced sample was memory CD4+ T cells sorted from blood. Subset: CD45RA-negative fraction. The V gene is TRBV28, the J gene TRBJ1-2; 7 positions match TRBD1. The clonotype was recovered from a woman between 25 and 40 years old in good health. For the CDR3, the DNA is TGTGCCAGCAGTTCGGGACAGTACTATGGCTACACCTTC. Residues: CASSSGQYYGYTF.